The rows below give T cell receptor beta chains drawn from one sample of a study of blood T cell repertoires in COVID-19. Method: immunoSEQ multiplex PCR; TCRdb's copy keeps in-frame clones and lacks some. Seen here are about 120,000 clones, roughly 80% observed once, and the top ten hold around 5.5%. Sequencing used peripheral blood. These receptors all come from a man aged 55 to 70 with acute or convalescent COVID-19. Each CDR3 is given with its conserved first and last residue. D genes are given only for firm matches. Size tells how often a clone was seen (once, few, many) or the class of an expanded clone, and some rows leave it out.

J | D | V | size | DNA | CDR3
TRBJ2-5 | TRBD2 | TRBV7-8 | . | TGTGCCAGCAACCTGAGGCGGGAGGGCCGAGAGACCCAGTACTTC | CASNLRREGRETQYF
TRBJ2-3 | TRBD2 | TRBV7-9 | . | TGTGCCAGCAGCGACTACGGACTAGCGGGGATGGATACGCAGTATTTT | CASSDYGLAGMDTQYF
TRBJ1-1 | TRBD1 | TRBV11-2 | . | TGTGCCAGCAGCTCCCAGGGGGGTGTATTAACTGAAGCTTTCTTT | CASSSQGGVLTEAFF
TRBJ1-2 | . | TRBV14 | once | TGTGCCAGCAGCCAAGATCTTGTTGTGGTCGGCGGGGGCGGCTACACCTTC | CASSQDLVVVGGGGYTF
TRBJ1-2 | . | TRBV30 | . | TGTGCCTGGAATGGACAGTCTCGTGGCTACACCTTC | CAWNGQSRGYTF
TRBJ1-4 | . | TRBV7-2 | . | TGTGCCAGCAGCTTAGAAGGGGCCGCTAATGAAAAACTGTTTTTT | CASSLEGAANEKLFF
TRBJ2-1 | TRBD2 | TRBV2 | . | TGTGCCAGCAGTGCATCTAGCGGCTCCTACAATGAGCAGTTCTTC | CASSASSGSYNEQFF
TRBJ2-7 | TRBD1 | TRBV28 | . | TGTGCCAGCAGGTACGGGACAGGGATAGGGCAGTACTTC | CASRYGTGIGQYF
TRBJ2-5 | . | TRBV6-5 | . | TGTGCCAGCACCCGACAGTCCTCGGAGACCCAGTACTTC | CASTRQSSETQYF
TRBJ1-4 | TRBD1 | TRBV2 | . | TGTGCCAGCAGTGAACTCCCCAGGGGGAAACTGTTTTTT | CASSELPRGKLFF
TRBJ2-7 | . | TRBV15 | once | TGTGCCACCAGCCCCAAGGGGCAAGGGCACGAGCAGTACTTC | CATSPKGQGHEQYF